This is a list of T cell receptor beta chains from one sample in a study of blood T cell repertoires in COVID-19. Data came from immunoSEQ multiplex PCR; TCRdb stores just in-frame clones and leaves some out. The sample has approximately 330,000 clones, roughly 89% seen once; the top ten hold over 9%. Material for sequencing was PBMCs or T cells enriched from blood (not recorded which). These receptors were obtained from a woman between 25 and 40 years old who had recovered from COVID-19. CDR3s include the opening cysteine and the closing phenylalanine or tryptophan. A D gene is named only where the DNA matches it firmly. The size field is filled for only some rows; it gives once, few, many or a size class.

D	V	J	size	CDR3	DNA
.	TRBV5-1	TRBJ1-1	few	CASTLLLSENTEAFF	TGCGCCAGCACCCTCCTGTTGTCAGAGAACACTGAAGCTTTCTTT
TRBD1	TRBV4-1	TRBJ1-2	.	CASSLDRRYGYTF	TGCGCCAGCAGCCTGGACAGGAGGTATGGCTACACCTTC
TRBD2	TRBV7-9	TRBJ2-7	.	CASSPSAGGEQYF	TGTGCCAGCAGCCCCTCGGCGGGGGGGGAGCAGTACTTC
.	TRBV10-3	TRBJ1-1	.	CAISRQVDTEAFF	TGTGCCATCAGCAGACAGGTTGACACTGAAGCTTTCTTT
TRBD2	TRBV11-2	TRBJ2-1	.	CASSLVGTSDHNEQFF	TGTGCCAGCAGCTTAGTCGGGACTAGCGATCACAATGAGCAGTTCTTC
.	TRBV29-1	TRBJ2-3	.	CSVPWSGVADTQYF	TGCAGCGTTCCCTGGTCGGGGGTCGCAGATACGCAGTATTTT
TRBD2	TRBV6-5	TRBJ2-1	.	CASSWGLVDEQFF	TGTGCCAGCAGTTGGGGACTAGTCGATGAGCAGTTCTTC
TRBD2	TRBV18	TRBJ2-1	.	CASSPPTSGYNEQFF	TGTGCCAGCTCACCCCCGACTAGCGGATACAATGAGCAGTTCTTC
.	TRBV4-1	TRBJ1-1	few	CASSQESLNTEAFF	TGCGCCAGCAGCCAAGAGAGTTTGAACACTGAAGCTTTCTTT
.	TRBV5-1	TRBJ1-2	.	CASSSTGSHGYTF	TGCGCCAGCAGCTCCACAGGGTCCCATGGCTACACCTTC
.	TRBV18	TRBJ1-3	.	CASSPPDGLSGNTIYF	TGTGCCAGCTCACCACCCGACGGACTCTCTGGAAACACCATATATTTT
TRBD1	TRBV7-2	TRBJ2-7	.	CASSRTGTAYEQYF	TGTGCCAGCAGCAGGACCGGGACAGCCTACGAGCAGTACTTC
TRBD2	TRBV11-3	TRBJ2-3	.	CASSLGLAATDTQYF	TGTGCCAGCAGCTTAGGCCTAGCGGCCACAGATACGCAGTATTTT
TRBD1	TRBV7-9	TRBJ1-6	.	CASTSTGGRSPLHF	TGTGCCAGCACCTCAACAGGGGGCAGATCACCCCTCCACTTT
.	TRBV11-2	TRBJ2-1	few	CASRRRDSDSNNEQFF	TGTGCCAGCAGGCGACGGGACTCAGATTCCAACAATGAGCAGTTCTTC
.	TRBV19	TRBJ1-2	.	CASSPIGTTKGGYTF	TGTGCCAGTAGTCCGATCGGGACTACTAAGGGTGGCTACACCTTC
.	TRBV5-1	TRBJ1-5	.	CASSLAGIGQPQHF	TGCGCCAGCAGCTTGGCAGGGATCGGTCAGCCCCAGCATTTT
.	TRBV5-6	TRBJ1-6	.	CASSLDASSPLHF	TGTGCCAGCAGCTTGGATGCGAGTTCACCCCTCCACTTT
.	TRBV5-1	TRBJ1-2	.	CASSHRSGTSPYGYTF	TGCGCCAGCAGCCACCGATCCGGGACAAGCCCCTATGGCTACACCTTC
.	TRBV27	TRBJ2-2	.	CASSPYPEGYNTGELFF	TGTGCCAGCAGCCCTTACCCGGAGGGCTATAACACCGGGGAGCTGTTTTTT
.	TRBV7-9	TRBJ2-2	.	CASSPSGHTGELFF	TGTGCCAGCAGCCCCAGCGGGCACACCGGGGAGCTGTTTTTT
.	TRBV30	TRBJ1-2	.	CAWSVRLGGNKYGYTF	TGTGCCTGGAGTGTACGGTTGGGAGGGAATAAATATGGCTACACCTTC
TRBD1	TRBV6-2/TRBV6-3	TRBJ1-1	.	CASSKQGTEAFF	TGTGCCAGCAGTAAACAGGGGACTGAAGCTTTCTTT
.	TRBV19	TRBJ2-3	.	CASRREKGHTDTQYF	TGTGCCAGTAGACGAGAAAAGGGACACACAGATACGCAGTATTTT
TRBD2	TRBV4-1	TRBJ2-7	.	CASSQAEGLAGVIDYEQYF	TGCGCCAGCAGCCAAGCCGAGGGACTAGCGGGAGTGATAGACTACGAGCAGTACTTC
TRBD2	TRBV7-3	TRBJ2-3	.	CASSLDGTRYTDTQYF	TGTGCCAGCAGCTTGGACGGGACTAGATACACAGATACGCAGTATTTT
TRBD2	TRBV2	TRBJ2-1	.	CASTRLGTRINGSSYNEQFF	TGTGCCAGCACCCGCCTGGGGACTAGGATTAACGGAAGCTCCTACAATGAGCAGTTCTTC
TRBD2	TRBV11-2	TRBJ2-1	.	CASSPRSGGRAINEQFF	TGTGCCAGCAGCCCCAGGTCGGGCGGGAGGGCCATCAATGAGCAGTTCTTC
.	TRBV4-1	TRBJ1-2	.	CASSQTGFFGYTF	TGCGCCAGCAGCCAAACAGGGTTTTTTGGCTACACCTTC
.	TRBV5-1	TRBJ2-3	.	CASSLDPRARTDTQYF	TGCGCCAGCAGCTTGGACCCGAGGGCACGAACAGATACGCAGTATTTT
.	TRBV3-1/TRBV3-2	TRBJ2-1	.	CASSQGGRGTRIYNEQFF	TGTGCCAGCAGCCAAGGGGGAAGGGGGACACGAATTTACAATGAGCAGTTCTTC
.	TRBV5-5	TRBJ1-2	.	CASLRVGGRSYGYTF	TGTGCCTCCCTACGTGTGGGGGGTCGGTCCTATGGCTACACCTTC
TRBD1	TRBV5-1	TRBJ2-5	.	CASSQQGASGTQYF	TGCGCCAGCAGCCAACAGGGGGCTTCAGGGACCCAGTACTTC
TRBD2	TRBV5-4	TRBJ2-2	.	CASSPRTSGRPGELFF	TGTGCCAGCAGCCCCCGGACTAGCGGGAGGCCCGGGGAGCTGTTTTTT
.	TRBV20-1	TRBJ1-1	.	CSAPAGLEAFF	TGCAGTGCCCCGGCAGGGCTGGAAGCTTTCTTT
TRBD1	TRBV11-2	TRBJ2-5	.	CASSFFTPGQGSGETQYF	TGTGCCAGCAGCTTCTTTACTCCGGGACAGGGGTCGGGGGAGACCCAGTACTTC
TRBD1	TRBV10-3	TRBJ1-1	.	CAISPGTGTSAFF	TGTGCCATCAGTCCCGGGACAGGTACGAGCGCTTTCTTT
.	TRBV29-1	TRBJ2-1	.	CSVRRTQEGEQFF	TGCAGCGTCAGACGAACACAGGAGGGTGAGCAGTTCTTC
.	TRBV10-2	TRBJ1-1	once	CASSQSGTFAEAFF	TGCGCCAGCAGCCAATCCGGGACTTTTGCTGAAGCTTTCTTT
TRBD2	TRBV5-1	TRBJ2-7	.	CASSLGTSGRTYEQYF	TGCGCCAGCAGCTTGGGGACTAGCGGGCGAACCTACGAGCAGTACTTC
.	TRBV14	TRBJ2-2	.	CASSQDGPGSRGGRRLFF	TGTGCCAGCAGCCAAGATGGACCGGGATCACGAGGGGGTCGCAGGCTGTTTTTT
.	TRBV21-1	TRBJ1-6	.	CASSKVGRNSPLHF	TGTGCCAGCAGCAAAGTTGGCAGAAATTCACCCCTCCACTTT
TRBD2	TRBV10-3	TRBJ2-3	.	CAIKSGAGGGTDTQYF	TGTGCCATCAAGAGCGGCGCGGGAGGCGGTACAGATACGCAGTATTTT
TRBD1	TRBV19	TRBJ1-5	.	CASSPPGQGIPYSNQPQHF	TGTGCCAGTAGTCCCCCGGGACAGGGGATCCCCTATAGCAATCAGCCCCAGCATTTT
.	TRBV19	TRBJ2-1	.	CASSIVSGYNEQFF	TGTGCCAGTAGTATTGTGTCCGGGTACAATGAGCAGTTCTTC